These T cell receptor beta chains were read from a single sample in a study of vaccination and CD4 T cells after COVID-19. MiXCR, applied by TCRdb to the PCR reads, yields one record per CDR3 protein. The sample shows about 28,000 distinct CDR3 sequences, under 65% of them seen only once. Sample: CD4+ T cells from blood, taken about 7 months after SARS-CoV-2 vaccination. Receptors were obtained from a human donor who had recovered from COVID-19. The CDR3 runs from the conserved cysteine through the conserved F or W. The order of the fields is V gene, CDR3 protein.

TRBV28,CASSATGFRDTEAFF
TRBV2,CASKTGTATYEQYF
TRBV15,CATSRESAGSYEQYF
TRBV20-1,CSADSGRGTDTQYF
TRBV7-6,CASSQNPGVTYEQYF
TRBV6-1,CASNPSSPLYYEQYF
TRBV6-2/TRBV6-3,CASSPTRVFGYTF
TRBV7-3,CASSQGAWETQYF
TRBV7-6,CASSPGTRFAHEQFF
TRBV11-1,CASSFGDSTQETQYF
TRBV7-3,CASSPVGRAGMGTGELFF
TRBV12-3/TRBV12-4,CASSFLQGVRAFF
TRBV6-2/TRBV6-3,CASSRLTGLATDEQFF
TRBV5-4,CASSSPQHPTQYF
TRBV1,CTSSKLAGHMEQYF
TRBV7-9,CASSSGLTTDTQYF
TRBV20-1,CSAQTGGTGVNQPQHF
TRBV5-4,CARPSKPSTDTQYF
TRBV7-9,CASSLDIGGYTF
TRBV6-5,CASSYSVATAEQYF
TRBV6-5,CASSYFFGETQYF
TRBV6-4,CASSYPGMGTRFF
TRBV6-5,CASSYSRAGHISYGYTF
TRBV28,CASSGWDGQPQHF
TRBV7-8,CASSLGQGGGQPQHF
TRBV12-3/TRBV12-4,CASSSAGGAETQYF
TRBV27,CASSLGGSSYNEQFF
TRBV7-2,CASSPRPGQGMGTQYF
TRBV24-1,CATSDLPDNYNEQFF
TRBV27,CASQKLDSRETQYF
TRBV6-4,CASSSGSTDTQYF
TRBV20-1,CSARALKEGAGNTIYF
TRBV2,CASSGQGLNEQYF
TRBV29-1,CSVGISTDTQYF
TRBV7-2,CASSLVGETQYF
TRBV6-5,CASSYSINTEAFF
TRBV6-1,CASSRGVRGGETQYF
TRBV6-2/TRBV6-3,CASSYSTVGQPQHF
TRBV15,CATSRDREGPDEQYF
TRBV6-1,CASSELSANSYEQYF
TRBV27,CASRNSRHSPLHF
TRBV7-2,CASSPRRNYNEQFF
TRBV6-6,CASSYGGIGTQYF
TRBV2,CAGENYGYTF
TRBV7-9,CASSLVGDEQYF
TRBV24-1,CATSGPLGQETQYF
TRBV27,CASSYASSRGEQYF
TRBV10-3,CAISEIDSEYNEQFF
TRBV10-1,CASSEWGLGAYEQYF
TRBV2,CASSEASPHTGELFF